The 16 T cell receptor beta chains given below trace back to one sample, sequenced in a study of cytomegalovirus exposure and HLA in healthy donors. Both 60 Vbeta primers and 13 Jbeta primers went into the PCR. Some clones are missing from TCRdb's copy, which holds only in-frame ones; the method was immunoSEQ multiplex PCR. The data contain roughly 150,000 clones, roughly 70% of them singletons. Specimen: PBMCs. The receptors derive from a man between 60 and 75 years old in good health and CMV-seronegative.

The rearrangement links TRBV7-3 to TRBJ2-1; D gene unclear. The CDR3 length is 13 residues. V was pared by 5 bases and J by 9 bases, with 14 bases between. Germline V gene data show CDR1 as SGHTA and CDR2 as FQGTGA. CDR3 nucleotide sequence: TGTGCCAGCAGCCAAAGAAGTACGAGTGAGCAGTTCTTC. Its protein is CASSQRSTSEQFF.

CDR3 bases: TGTGCCAGCTCACCGGACAGTCGTTACGAGCAGTACTTC. Protein sequence: CASSPDSRYEQYF. The gene calls are TRBV18 and TRBJ2-7; a weak D match, TRBD1 (6 bases). This CDR3 spans 13 amino acids. From germline, CDR1 is KGHSH and CDR2 LQKENI. V was clipped by 3 bases and J by 4 bases, with 10 bases between them.

This chain connects TRBV5-6 to TRBJ1-5; 7 positions agree with TRBD1. The J segment lost 4 bases and the V segment lost 4 bases, leaving 2 bases of the junction unmatched. CDR1 and CDR2 (germline): SGHDT, YYEEEE. CDR3 size: 13 residues. In nucleotides, the CDR3 is TGTGCCAGCAGCCCGGGACAGAATCAGCCCCAGCATTTT. Its protein is CASSPGQNQPQHF.

In nucleotides, the CDR3 is TGTGCCAGCAGCTTGGGGACAGGGGGCCCCACCATATATTTT. It codes for CASSLGTGGPTIYF. V usage is TRBV5-8 and J usage is TRBJ1-3; the match to TRBD1 covers 11 bases. V was clipped by 0 bases and J by 9 bases; unmatched bases: 2. The length of the CDR3 is 14 residues. Germline V gene data show CDR1 as SGHTS and CDR2 as YDEGEE.

In DNA, the CDR3 is TGTGCCAGCCCGGGGAACACTGAAGCTTTCTTT. This sequence encodes CASPGNTEAFF. The rearrangement uses TRBV25-1 and TRBJ1-1; no reliable D call. This CDR3 contains 11 residues. With 8 bases removed from V and 1 base from J, the gap between germline ends came to 5 bases. Germline V gene sequence: CDR1 MGHDK, CDR2 SYGVNS.

The table lists this clone with a few counts. This chain joins TRBV28 and TRBJ1-2; the match to TRBD1 covers 8 bases. Trimming removed 3 bases from V and 2 bases from J; junction bases left unmatched: 8. The CDR3 contains 16 residues. Germline loops: CDR1 MDHEN, CDR2 SYDVKM. The CDR3 DNA reads as TGTGCCAGCAGTTTCCCAGCATGGACAGGGAACTATGGCTACACCTTC. Protein: CASSFPAWTGNYGYTF.

The CDR3 region has the DNA TGCGCCAGCAGCCACGGGACAGCGAACACCGGGGAGCTGTTTTTT. Translating it yields CASSHGTANTGELFF. The chain carries TRBV5-1 and TRBJ2-2; 7 bases agree with TRBD1. Unmatched junction bases numbered 3, after V lost 4 bases and J lost 0 bases. This CDR3 has 15 amino acids. CDR1 and CDR2 (germline): SGHRS, YFSETQ.

The genes are TRBV4-1 and TRBJ2-5, with 7 bases matching TRBD1. CDR1 and CDR2 from the germline V gene are MGHRA and YSYEKL. V shed 5 bases and J 4 bases; nucleotides not matched to a gene: 4. The CDR3 contains 13 residues. The DNA of the CDR3 is TGCGCCAGCAGCTTGGACAGGCGAGAGACCCAGTACTTC. Translated, it gives CASSLDRRETQYF.

This chain links TRBV6-6 with TRBJ2-7; 8 nucleotides line up with TRBD2. J was trimmed by 2 bases and V by 6 bases; bases with no gene match: 9. Germline V gives CDR1 MNHNY, CDR2 SVGAGI (reference sequence). There are 15 residues in the CDR3. The CDR3 is CASSDSGRFPYEQYF. The DNA of the CDR3 is TGTGCCAGCAGCGACAGCGGGAGATTTCCCTACGAGCAGTACTTC.

Concerning this clone: Other DNA sequences in this sample translate to the same CDR3. The genes are TRBV5-1 and TRBJ2-5; TRBD1 agrees at 9 bases. The CDR3 is 15 residues long. The V and J ends lost 4 bases and 5 bases, in that order; junction bases with no gene match: 9. Germline CDR1 is SGHRS and CDR2 is YFSETQ. In nucleotides, the CDR3 is TGCGCCAGCAGCCCCCCGGGACAGGGAGGGGAGACCCAGTACTTC. This codes for CASSPPGQGGETQYF. Based on the CDR3 plus reference TRBV5-1 and TRBJ2-5, the full variable domain is KAGVTQTPRYLIKTRGQQVTLSCSPISGHRSVSWYQQTPGQGLQFLFEYFSETQRNKGNFPGRFSGRQFSNSRSEMNVSTLELGDSALYLCASSPPGQGGETQYFGPGTRLLVL.

This clone has a handful of counts. The chain recombines TRBV28 with TRBJ1-1, with D possibly being TRBD1 (5 bases). The CDR3 is 14 residues long. Germline-derived CDR1 and CDR2 are MDHEN and SYDVKM. The V end lost 8 bases, the J end lost 1 base, and 14 bases lay between the germline ends. CDR3 DNA: TGTGCCAGCGGGAAGGGGCGAGGGAACACTGAAGCTTTCTTT. This encodes CASGKGRGNTEAFF.

The chain has TRBV4-1 and TRBJ2-7; TRBD1 is a possible D gene (6 bases). This CDR3 comprises 16 residues. V was clipped by 1 base and J by 2 bases, with 15 bases between them. Per germline, CDR1 MGHRA and CDR2 YSYEKL. CDR3 in amino acids: CASSQAAQGFTYEQYF. The DNA for the CDR3 is TGCGCCAGCAGCCAAGCCGCTCAGGGGTTCACCTACGAGCAGTACTTC.

This clone was counted between two and nine times. This sequence joins TRBV5-1 and TRBJ2-3; 15 nucleotides line up with TRBD2. This CDR3 contains 19 residues. Germline V gene data show CDR1 as SGHRS and CDR2 as YFSETQ. J gave up 1 base and V 3 bases, and 9 bases lay outside the gene matches. CDR3 nucleotides: TGCGCCAGCAGCTCCGGACTAGCGGGAGGGCCGGGGGGCACAGATACGCAGTATTTT. Translated: CASSSGLAGGPGGTDTQYF.

In its sample, this clone was seen once. The CDR3 is CSVVPRLAGVENEQFF. The DNA for the CDR3 is TGCAGCGTTGTTCCACGACTAGCGGGAGTAGAAAATGAGCAGTTCTTC. The V call is TRBV29-1, the J call TRBJ2-1; 12 bases align to TRBD2. After removal of 4 bases from V and 7 bases from J, the junction contained 11 bases not matched to a gene. CDR1 SQVTM and CDR2 ANQGSEA come from the germline V gene. The CDR3 has 16 residues.

The chain employs TRBV6-4 and TRBJ1-2; 9 nucleotides align to TRBD1. Germline lookup yields CDR1 MRHNA and CDR2 SNTAGT. The CDR3 runs 14 residues. V lost 6 bases, J lost 8 bases, and 10 bases stayed unmatched. The DNA of the CDR3 is TGTGCCAGCAGCCCTGGACAGGGGCTGGGAGGCTACACCTTC. Translation gives CASSPGQGLGGYTF.

The chain recombines TRBV11-2 with TRBJ1-2; D may be TRBD1 (5 bases). In germline, CDR1 is SGHAT, CDR2 FQNNGV. Trimming took off 1 base at V and 4 bases at J, with 10 bases between the two ends. The CDR3 is 14 residues long. The CDR3 is CASSLAGGVYGYTF. Here the CDR3 DNA reads TGTGCCAGCAGCTTAGCTGGAGGGGTCTATGGCTACACCTTC.